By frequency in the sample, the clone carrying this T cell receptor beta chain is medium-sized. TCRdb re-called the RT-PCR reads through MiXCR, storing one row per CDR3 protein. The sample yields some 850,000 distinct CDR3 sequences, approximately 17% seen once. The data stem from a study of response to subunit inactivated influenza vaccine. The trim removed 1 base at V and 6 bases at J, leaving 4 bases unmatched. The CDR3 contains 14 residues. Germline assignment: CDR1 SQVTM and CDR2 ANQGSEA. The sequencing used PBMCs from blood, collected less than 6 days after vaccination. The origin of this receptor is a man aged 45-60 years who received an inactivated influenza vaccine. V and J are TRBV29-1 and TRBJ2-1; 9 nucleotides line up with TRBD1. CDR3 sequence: CSVEGTGDLNEQFF. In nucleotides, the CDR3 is TGCAGCGTTGAAGGGACAGGGGACCTCAATGAGCAGTTCTTC.